This note documents a single TCR beta chain sequence. This entry belongs to a study of blood T cell repertoires in COVID-19. The overall study: Sites across the United States, Italy and Spain contributed samples from acute and convalescent COVID-19. T cells, B-cell-depleted T cells, or PBMCs provided the cDNA or gDNA that served as material.

How the authors handled the data: Reference gene primer amplification in the assay estimated nucleated cell counts. Repertoires were generated with immunoSEQ multiplex PCR, while TCRdb's copy carries only in-frame clones and drops some. That table gives V, J and clone size, and the DNA gave D and trimming. The table includes 250,000 or so clones, 86% detected once. The V gene's germline CDR1 is SGHNT and CDR2 YENEEA. The CDR3 has 13 amino acids. V was clipped by 3 bases and J by 5 bases, with 8 bases between them. Sequencing input: peripheral blood. The chain uses TRBV11-3 and TRBJ2-1; D is possibly TRBD2 (6 bases). The clonotype was recovered from a man aged 40-55 years with active or convalescent COVID-19. The CDR3 DNA reads as TGTGCCAGCAGCTTTCGGGAGAACAATGAGCAGTTCTTC. Encoded protein: CASSFRENNEQFF. The variable domain in full, completed from reference TRBV11-3 and TRBJ2-1, reads EAGVVQSPRYKIIEKKQPVAFWCNPISGHNTLYWYLQNLGQGPELLIRYENEEAVDDSQLPKDRFSAERLKGVDSTLKIQPAELGDSAVYLCASSFRENNEQFFGPGTRLTVL.